A selection of T cell receptor beta chains follows, all from one sample in a study of blood T cell repertoires in COVID-19. Sequencing was performed with immunoSEQ multiplex PCR; in TCRdb, only in-frame clones are kept and a portion is missing. This table holds about 88,000 clones, about 88% found once. Sequenced material: peripheral blood. These receptors were collected from a woman of 80 years or more with acute or convalescent COVID-19. CDR3s include the opening cysteine and the closing phenylalanine or tryptophan. The D gene is left open where the match is weak. Size values are once, few and many counts, or a class for expanded clones, and some rows have none.

j_gene	v_gene	d_gene	abundance	CDR3nt	CDR3aa
TRBJ1-5	TRBV24-1	.	few	TGTGCCACCAGTAGTGGGAGTGGGATCAATCAGCCCCAGCATTTT	CATSSGSGINQPQHF
TRBJ2-1	TRBV5-1	TRBD2	.	TGCGCCAGCAGCTTGGCGGGGCTAGCGGGGGACGAGCAGTTCTTC	CASSLAGLAGDEQFF
TRBJ2-7	TRBV19	.	.	TGTGCCAGTAGTATAGGGTTCGTTGGGAGCTACGAGCAGTACTTC	CASSIGFVGSYEQYF
TRBJ2-2	TRBV5-1	TRBD2	.	TGCGCCAGCAGCCTCGGACTAGCCGGGGAGCTGTTTTTT	CASSLGLAGELFF
TRBJ1-5	TRBV28	.	.	TGTGCCAGCAGTTTACCCCGGACAGTGGATAGCAATCAGCCCCAGCATTTT	CASSLPRTVDSNQPQHF
TRBJ1-4	TRBV27	TRBD1	.	TGTGCCAGCCGAGGGACAGGGGGCGTAAAACTGTTTTTT	CASRGTGGVKLFF
TRBJ1-5	TRBV6-1	.	.	TGTGCCAGCAGTGAATCCCCCCCCCAACAGGGATCATATCAGCCCCAGCATTTT	CASSESPPQQGSYQPQHF
TRBJ1-6	TRBV5-1	.	.	TGCGCCAGCAGCTTCGGGGATTCACCCCTCCACTTT	CASSFGDSPLHF
TRBJ1-2	TRBV9	.	once	TGTGCCAGCAGCGTAGGGTGGGGAGCTAACTATGGCTACACCTTC	CASSVGWGANYGYTF
TRBJ2-3	TRBV18	TRBD2	.	TGTGCCAGCTCGCAACAGACTAGCGGGAGTCGGAGCACAGATACGCAGTATTTT	CASSQQTSGSRSTDTQYF
TRBJ1-2	TRBV9	.	.	TGTGCCAGCAGCGTAGATAGTTCAGGGGAAAGGAATGGCTACACCTTC	CASSVDSSGERNGYTF
TRBJ2-5	TRBV7-2	TRBD1	.	TGTGCCAGCAGGGATCGACAGGGTGGCCAAGAGACCCAGTACTTC	CASRDRQGGQETQYF
TRBJ1-6	TRBV11-2	.	.	TGTGCCAGCAGCTTAGGGGCAGGGGTGAATTCACCCCTCCACTTT	CASSLGAGVNSPLHF
TRBJ2-5	TRBV28	TRBD1	.	TGTGCCAGCAGTCCTTCCGGACAGGGGGCACGGGAGACCCAGTACTTC	CASSPSGQGARETQYF
TRBJ2-7	TRBV7-7	TRBD2	.	TGTGCTAGCAGCTTAGAGACTAGCGGGCAGCAGTACTTC	CASSLETSGQQYF
TRBJ1-4	TRBV5-1	.	once	TGCGCCAGCAGCCGGGACTCAGGCTTCGGTCTTCAACTGTTTTTT	CASSRDSGFGLQLFF
TRBJ1-3	TRBV19	.	.	TGTGCCAGTGAACCGATTTACAGTGGAAACACCATATATTTT	CASEPIYSGNTIYF
TRBJ1-2	TRBV5-1	.	.	TGCGCCAGCAGCTTGGGACTTGGCTATGGCTACACCTTC	CASSLGLGYGYTF
TRBJ2-5	TRBV29-1	TRBD2	.	TGCAGCGTTGATACTAGCGCTCAAGAGACCCAGTACTTC	CSVDTSAQETQYF
TRBJ1-4	TRBV5-1	.	.	TGCGCCAGCAGCCGCGGGACGGAGAATGAAAAACTGTTTTTT	CASSRGTENEKLFF
TRBJ2-5	TRBV11-3	TRBD1	.	TGTGCCAGCAGCTCAACAGGGGTCCAAGAGACCCAGTACTTC	CASSSTGVQETQYF
TRBJ2-5	TRBV6-6	.	once	TGTGCCAGCTCCCCCCCTCAGAAGCAAGAGACCCAGTACTTC	CASSPPQKQETQYF
TRBJ2-3	TRBV10-3	.	.	TGTGCCATCAGTGCTACAGATACGCAGTATTTT	CAISATDTQYF
TRBJ2-2	TRBV6-6	TRBD1	.	TGTGCCAGCAGTCAGACAGGGGACACCGGGGAGCTGTTTTTT	CASSQTGDTGELFF
TRBJ2-1	TRBV5-5	TRBD2	few	TGTGCCAGCAGCCCTAGTGCTAGCGGGTACAATGAGCAGTTCTTC	CASSPSASGYNEQFF
TRBJ2-1	TRBV5-5	TRBD2	.	TGTGCCAGCAGCCGTACCCTTAGCGGGGGCGCGGGCGTCAATGAGCAGTTCTTC	CASSRTLSGGAGVNEQFF
TRBJ2-5	TRBV7-7	TRBD1	.	TGTGCTAGCAGCCAGACAGGGGGCGCGGGAGAGACCCAGTACTTC	CASSQTGGAGETQYF
TRBJ2-1	TRBV30	TRBD2	few	TGTGCCTGGAGTGACACAGGGGGACTAGCGGGATGGTATGAGCAGTTCTTC	CAWSDTGGLAGWYEQFF
TRBJ2-7	TRBV6-2/TRBV6-3	.	once	TGTGCCAGCAGCATCAGGGAGGCCCACGAGCAGTACTTC	CASSIREAHEQYF
TRBJ1-4	TRBV15	.	.	TGTGCCACCAGCAGACAGTTTAATGAAAAACTGTTTTTT	CATSRQFNEKLFF
TRBJ1-1	TRBV11-1	TRBD1	few	TGTGCCAGCAGCCGTGGACAGGGAATTTCTGAAGCTTTCTTT	CASSRGQGISEAFF
TRBJ2-1	TRBV6-1	.	.	TGTGCCAGCAGTGAAGCCGTATCCTACAATGAGCAGTTCTTC	CASSEAVSYNEQFF
TRBJ2-1	TRBV7-6	.	.	TGTGCCAGCAGCCTCCTCAATGAGCAGTTCTTC	CASSLLNEQFF
TRBJ1-5	TRBV5-6	.	.	TGTGCCAGCAGCTTGGGTCTCTATAGCAATCAGCCCCAGCATTTT	CASSLGLYSNQPQHF
TRBJ1-2	TRBV3-1/TRBV3-2	.	.	TGTGCCAGCAGCCGCGGACAGACCTCTGATGGCTACACCTTC	CASSRGQTSDGYTF
TRBJ2-7	TRBV29-1	TRBD2	.	TGCAGCGTCGAAAGAACTAGCGGGAGAAACGAGCAGTACTTC	CSVERTSGRNEQYF
TRBJ1-5	TRBV25-1	.	.	TGTGCCAGCAGAGGGGGGGGCGACAATCAGCCCCAGCATTTT	CASRGGGDNQPQHF
TRBJ1-1	TRBV6-2/TRBV6-3	.	.	TGTGCCAGCAGCTGGACACCGAACACTGAAGCTTTCTTT	CASSWTPNTEAFF
TRBJ2-5	TRBV30	TRBD2	.	TGTGCCTGGAGTGGGAGCGGGGGCGACCAAGAGACCCAGTACTTC	CAWSGSGGDQETQYF
TRBJ2-1	TRBV9	TRBD2	.	TGTGCCAGCAGCGTAGGGGCGGGGGGCCTCAATGAGCAGTTCTTC	CASSVGAGGLNEQFF
TRBJ1-5	TRBV21-1	.	.	TGTGCCAGCAGCCCTAGCCCCGGGACAGGGTGCAATCAGCCCCAGCATTTT	CASSPSPGTGCNQPQHF
TRBJ1-5	TRBV6-5	TRBD1	.	TGTGCCAGCAGTTCAGGGGGAGGTCAGCCCCAGCATTTT	CASSSGGGQPQHF
TRBJ2-3	TRBV11-3	TRBD2	.	TGTGCCAGCAGCTATAGACTAGCGGGAGGGTCAGATACGCAGTATTTT	CASSYRLAGGSDTQYF
TRBJ1-2	TRBV5-4	TRBD1	.	TGTGCCAGCAGCCCCGGGGGGTGGGCAGGGGGCTTCGGAGGCTACACCTTC	CASSPGGWAGGFGGYTF
TRBJ2-1	TRBV2	TRBD2	.	TGTGCCAGCAGGGCCCCTAGCGGGGGGGCCAGCAATGAGCAGTTCTTC	CASRAPSGGASNEQFF
TRBJ1-2	TRBV6-2/TRBV6-3	TRBD1	.	TGTGCCAGCAGTTACTCCACGGGACAGGGGGCGCGGGGCTACACCTTC	CASSYSTGQGARGYTF